This TCR beta chain was identified in a study of blood T cell repertoires in COVID-19. Sequenced by immunoSEQ multiplex PCR; TCRdb stores in-frame clones only, minus some. The sample includes more than 45,000 clones, more than 75% of them seen just once. This CDR3 comprises 17 residues. This TCR derives from a woman aged 80 or over with COVID-19, enrolled during active disease. Sequenced sample: peripheral blood. V gene TRBV12-1 combines with J gene TRBJ2-1; the D call of TRBD1 is as the table states it, not checked on the DNA. TRBV12-1 has pseudogene status. CDR3 DNA sequence: TGTGCCAGCAGCCGACCTTGGGACAGGGCGATCCACAATGAGCAGTTCTTC. This codes for CASSRPWDRAIHNEQFF.